This TCR beta chain came from a study of technical replicates of blood from a handful of donors. V was cut by 2 bases and J by 1 base, with 6 bases left in between. The germline V gene encodes CDR1 SGHDT and CDR2 YYEEEE. This CDR3 spans 13 amino acids. Produced via immunoSEQ multiplex PCR; TCRdb's table is partial and in-frame only. The profile shows around 97,000 clones, around 96% of them singletons. The V gene is TRBV5-6, the J gene TRBJ2-5; no clear D. This receptor was identified in a human donor in good health. Specimen: T cells isolated from PBMCs. The CDR3, as DNA: TGTGCCAGCAGCTTCGGAGTCCAAGAGACCCAGTACTTC. Translating gives CASSFGVQETQYF.